What follows is one T cell receptor beta chain and its context. After isolation, RNA underwent reverse transcription to generate cDNA as the sequencing template. Sequenced by immunoSEQ multiplex PCR; TCRdb stores in-frame clones only, minus some. The table shows more than 130,000 clones, with roughly 80% occurring only once. The record originates from a study of CD8+ T cells in alopecia areata. Germline assignment: CDR1 MNHEY and CDR2 SMNVEV (reference sequence). The V gene lost 2 bases and the J gene lost 4 bases, with 8 bases spanning the gap. The CDR3 has 13 amino acids. Treatment reported: oral pan-JAK inhibitor, 5-10 mg twice daily.

The V and J genes are TRBV27 and TRBJ1-1, with D perhaps TRBD1 (5 bases). The sequences come from CD8+ T cells sorted from blood, collected at week 4, from a patient treated with tofacitinib. The source of this sequence is a human donor with alopecia areata. Written as DNA, the CDR3 is TGTGCCAGCAGTTTACGACAGTCCACTGAAGCTTTCTTT. Encoded protein: CASSLRQSTEAFF.